This T cell receptor (beta chain) was retrieved from a study of cytomegalovirus exposure and HLA in healthy donors. Findings and limits, study-wide: The listing of 150 to 200 TCR beta chains classed them as cytomegalovirus-associated.

The J segment lost 4 bases and the V segment lost 4 bases, leaving 4 bases of the junction unmatched. From germline, CDR1 is LNHDA and CDR2 SQIVND (reference sequence). This CDR3 region has 14 residues. Sequencing was performed with immunoSEQ multiplex PCR; in TCRdb, only in-frame clones are kept and a portion is missing. The profile shows about 200,000 clones, around 83% of them singletons. About this clone itself: As yet, its antigen is unknown.

The origin of this receptor is a woman in her 30s in good health and CMV-seropositive. The chain couples TRBV19 to TRBJ1-5; 7 bases are shared with TRBD1. Specimen: PBMCs. In nucleotides, the CDR3 is TGTGCCAGTAGTAGGACAGGAGAGAATCAGCCCCAGCATTTT. Encoded protein: CASSRTGENQPQHF.